The clone carrying this TCR beta chain turned up a few times. Its antigen is currently unknown. The data are from a study of blood T cells in healthy people across ages. Next came a second PCR, run for about 7 to 11 cycles, which used a sample-barcoded 5' primer along with a J-beta primer mix. TCRdb re-called the 5' RACE reads with MiXCR, one entry per CDR3 protein. The sample records about 640,000 distinct CDR3 sequences, approximately 59% being singletons. V lost 6 bases to trimming and J lost 5 bases, with 16 bases between them. This CDR3 comprises 14 residues. The germline V gene has CDR1 KGHSH and CDR2 LQKENI. Study-level findings and limits: The percentage of naive T cells correlated strongly with TCR beta diversity. Among T cells, TCR beta diversity per million cells dropped roughly linearly as age rose.

Sequences were obtained from blood. The origin of this receptor is a man aged 55-75 years in good health. This sequence joins TRBV18 and TRBJ1-2; D is possibly TRBD1 (5 bases). The CDR3 bases are TGTGCCAGCTCCCCCGCACAGGAAAAGTATGGCTACACCTTC. It yields the protein CASSPAQEKYGYTF.